This is a list of T cell receptor beta chains from one sample in a study of cytomegalovirus exposure and HLA in healthy donors. Here immunoSEQ multiplex PCR was the method, and the copy in TCRdb shows in-frame clones only, minus some. This repertoire includes fewer than 75,000 clones. Material for sequencing was PBMCs. Receptors were obtained from a boy aged 10-17 years in good health and CMV-seronegative. The CDR3 runs from the conserved cysteine through the conserved F or W. The order of the fields is CDR3 DNA, CDR3 protein, J gene, V gene, D gene. A D gene is named only where the DNA matches it firmly.

cdr3_nt: TGTGCCAGCAGCGTAGGAGAGGGGGCATTTAACTATGGCTACACCTTC
cdr3_aa: CASSVGEGAFNYGYTF
j_call: TRBJ1-2
v_call: TRBV9
d_call: TRBD1

cdr3_nt: TGTGCCAGCAGCCCTGGACAGGGAATACAAGGTGGCTACACCTTC
cdr3_aa: CASSPGQGIQGGYTF
j_call: TRBJ1-2
v_call: TRBV7-3
d_call: TRBD1

cdr3_nt: TGTGCCAGCAGTTTGCTCGGCCCTAGGGGGGCCAAAAACATTCAGTACTTC
cdr3_aa: CASSLLGPRGAKNIQYF
j_call: TRBJ2-4
v_call: TRBV27
d_call: NA

cdr3_nt: TGTGCCAGCAGCTTGGAACCGGGACAGGGGTCCTACGAGCAGTACTTC
cdr3_aa: CASSLEPGQGSYEQYF
j_call: TRBJ2-7
v_call: TRBV5-5
d_call: TRBD1

cdr3_nt: TGTGCCAGCAGCTTGGAGACAGGGGGCTTTTGGGACACTGAAGCTTTCTTT
cdr3_aa: CASSLETGGFWDTEAFF
j_call: TRBJ1-1
v_call: TRBV5-5
d_call: TRBD1

cdr3_nt: TGTGCCAGCAGCCAAGACAGTTTGAACACTGAAGCTTTCTTT
cdr3_aa: CASSQDSLNTEAFF
j_call: TRBJ1-1
v_call: TRBV4-2
d_call: NA

cdr3_nt: TGTGCCTGGGGACAGTTTAATCAGCCCCAGCATTTT
cdr3_aa: CAWGQFNQPQHF
j_call: TRBJ1-5
v_call: TRBV30
d_call: NA

cdr3_nt: TGTGCCATCAGGACTAGCGAGAGCTCCTACAATGAGCAGTTCTTC
cdr3_aa: CAIRTSESSYNEQFF
j_call: TRBJ2-1
v_call: TRBV10-3
d_call: TRBD2

cdr3_nt: TGTGCCAGCAGTTACTCTCTTGGGACAGGGGCTGAAGCTTTCTTT
cdr3_aa: CASSYSLGTGAEAFF
j_call: TRBJ1-1
v_call: TRBV6-5
d_call: TRBD1

cdr3_nt: TGTGCCAGCTCACCACAGACCGGGACAGAAGCTTTCTTT
cdr3_aa: CASSPQTGTEAFF
j_call: TRBJ1-1
v_call: TRBV18
d_call: NA

cdr3_nt: TGTGCCTGGTCGCGACAGGGGACCTACGAGCAGTACTTC
cdr3_aa: CAWSRQGTYEQYF
j_call: TRBJ2-7
v_call: TRBV30
d_call: TRBD1

cdr3_nt: TGTGCCAGCAGTTTATCTTGGACAGGGATTGGAAGGGAGCAGTACTTC
cdr3_aa: CASSLSWTGIGREQYF
j_call: TRBJ2-7
v_call: TRBV27
d_call: TRBD1

cdr3_nt: TGTGCCAGCTCAAGTAGGGACACGGCAACTAATGAAAAACTGTTTTTT
cdr3_aa: CASSSRDTATNEKLFF
j_call: TRBJ1-4
v_call: TRBV18
d_call: NA

cdr3_nt: TGCGCCAGCAGCCAAGCCAGGGTAGATCTCTATGGCTACACCTTC
cdr3_aa: CASSQARVDLYGYTF
j_call: TRBJ1-2
v_call: TRBV4-3
d_call: NA

cdr3_nt: TGTGCCAGTAGTTCCGGGACTAGCGGTAACAATGAGCAGTTCTTC
cdr3_aa: CASSSGTSGNNEQFF
j_call: TRBJ2-1
v_call: TRBV19
d_call: TRBD2

cdr3_nt: TGTGCCAGCAGCAAAGGGGACAGGGTGAACACTGAAGCTTTCTTT
cdr3_aa: CASSKGDRVNTEAFF
j_call: TRBJ1-1
v_call: TRBV21-1
d_call: NA

cdr3_nt: TGTGCCAGCAGTTTCAGCGGGATGGTGGGGTACACCTTC
cdr3_aa: CASSFSGMVGYTF
j_call: TRBJ1-2
v_call: TRBV27
d_call: NA

cdr3_nt: NA
cdr3_aa: CASSFLWREGRSYEQYF
j_call: TRBJ2-7
v_call: TRBV7-2
d_call: NA

cdr3_nt: TGTGCCATCAGTGAGCGGGGTACCAACACCGGGGAGCTGTTTTTT
cdr3_aa: CAISERGTNTGELFF
j_call: TRBJ2-2
v_call: TRBV10-3
d_call: NA

cdr3_nt: TGTGCCAGCAGCCCCACCGGGACAGGGGGAAATAGGGGGCAGTTCTTC
cdr3_aa: CASSPTGTGGNRGQFF
j_call: TRBJ2-1
v_call: TRBV5-6
d_call: TRBD1

cdr3_nt: TGTGCCAGCAGCTCAGAATTGGACACTGAAGCTTTCTTT
cdr3_aa: CASSSELDTEAFF
j_call: TRBJ1-1
v_call: TRBV7-9
d_call: NA

cdr3_nt: TGTGCCAGCAGTGCCTGGGGGGACAGCTCTTACAATGAGCAGTTCTTC
cdr3_aa: CASSAWGDSSYNEQFF
j_call: TRBJ2-1
v_call: TRBV2
d_call: NA

cdr3_nt: TGTGCCAGCAGACCGACGGTGGTCGGGGCTGAAGCTTTCTTT
cdr3_aa: CASRPTVVGAEAFF
j_call: TRBJ1-1
v_call: TRBV6-5
d_call: NA

cdr3_nt: TGTGCCAGCACCCTCCGGGACTCTAACACCGGGGAGCTGTTTTTT
cdr3_aa: CASTLRDSNTGELFF
j_call: TRBJ2-2
v_call: TRBV6-6
d_call: NA

cdr3_nt: TGTGCCAGCAGTTCCGGGTCCTTATCCTACGAGCAGTACTTC
cdr3_aa: CASSSGSLSYEQYF
j_call: TRBJ2-7
v_call: TRBV6-6
d_call: NA

cdr3_nt: TGTGCCACAGGTCTACAGGGGGCAGGTAGCACTGAAGCTTTCTTT
cdr3_aa: CATGLQGAGSTEAFF
j_call: TRBJ1-1
v_call: TRBV6-5
d_call: TRBD1

cdr3_nt: TGCGCCAGCAGCCAGGCCGCCGGGACTAGCTACGAGCAGTACTTC
cdr3_aa: CASSQAAGTSYEQYF
j_call: TRBJ2-7
v_call: TRBV4-1
d_call: TRBD2

cdr3_nt: TGTGCCAGCAGCCCTATAGGGGTCAATCAGCCCCAGCATTTT
cdr3_aa: CASSPIGVNQPQHF
j_call: TRBJ1-5
v_call: TRBV6-1
d_call: NA